This T cell receptor (beta chain) was identified in a study of cytomegalovirus exposure and HLA in healthy donors. Donors were nominally healthy when sampled, though unrecorded immune exposures were likely. The study ran its PCR with 60 Vbeta and 13 Jbeta primers. The method was immunoSEQ multiplex PCR; TCRdb's version includes in-frame clones alone and lacks a portion of them. The sample holds some 120,000 clones, about 81% seen once. Study-wide results and caveats: What was likely a sequencing artifact was a cluster of highly shared sequence variants. Cytomegalovirus-associated TCR beta chains were listed, numbering some 170.

Germline loops: CDR1 SGHRS, CDR2 YFSETQ. J lost 3 bases, V lost 7 bases, and 9 bases had no gene match. CDR3 length: 15 residues. Turning to this clone: Its antigen is unidentified.

Sequenced sample: PBMCs. The chain uses TRBV5-1 and TRBJ2-3, with TRBD2 identical over 9 bases. The TCR was taken from a woman between 45 and 60 years old in good health and CMV-seropositive. The CDR3 coding sequence is TGCGCCAGCCTTCGCGGGGGGGCCGAGACAGATACGCAGTATTTT. Residues: CASLRGGAETDTQYF.